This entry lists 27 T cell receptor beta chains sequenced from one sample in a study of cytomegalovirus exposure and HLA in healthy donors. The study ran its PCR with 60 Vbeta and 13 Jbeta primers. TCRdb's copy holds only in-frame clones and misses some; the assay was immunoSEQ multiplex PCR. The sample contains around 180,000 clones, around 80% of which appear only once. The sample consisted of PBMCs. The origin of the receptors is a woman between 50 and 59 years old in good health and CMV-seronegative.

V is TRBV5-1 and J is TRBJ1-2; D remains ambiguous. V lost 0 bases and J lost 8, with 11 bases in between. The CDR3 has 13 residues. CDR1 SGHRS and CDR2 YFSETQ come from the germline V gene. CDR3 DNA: TGCGCCAGCAGCTTGGCCCTGGAGGCGGGCTACACCTTC. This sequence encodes CASSLALEAGYTF.

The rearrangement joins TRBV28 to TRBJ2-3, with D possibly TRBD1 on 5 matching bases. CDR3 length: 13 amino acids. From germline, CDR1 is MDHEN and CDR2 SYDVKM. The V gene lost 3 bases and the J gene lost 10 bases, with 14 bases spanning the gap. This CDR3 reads CASSFPDSFSQYF. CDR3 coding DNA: TGTGCCAGCAGTTTCCCCGACAGTTTTTCGCAGTATTTT.

Here the CDR3 DNA reads TGTGCCAGCAGCCAGGGGCTTTCTAGCACAGATACGCAGTATTTT. It encodes CASSQGLSSTDTQYF. V is TRBV7-9 and J is TRBJ2-3; the D gene is possibly TRBD1 (6 bases). This CDR3 spans 15 amino acids. Trimming removed 5 bases at V and 0 bases at J, with 12 bases between. Germline V gene data show CDR1 as SEHNR and CDR2 as FQNEAQ (reference sequence).

The CDR3 region has the DNA TGCGCCAGCAGCTTGGAACTAGCGGGGGGTTACGAGCAGTACTTC. This codes for CASSLELAGGYEQYF. The chain is built from TRBV5-1 and TRBJ2-7; 12 bases agree with TRBD2. Germline loops: CDR1 SGHRS, CDR2 YFSETQ. V dropped 0 bases and J dropped 4; count of bases not matched to a gene: 2. The CDR3 is 15 residues long. The whole variable domain, filled in from reference TRBV5-1 and TRBJ2-7, reads KAGVTQTPRYLIKTRGQQVTLSCSPISGHRSVSWYQQTPGQGLQFLFEYFSETQRNKGNFPGRFSGRQFSNSRSEMNVSTLELGDSALYLCASSLELAGGYEQYFGPGTRLTVT.

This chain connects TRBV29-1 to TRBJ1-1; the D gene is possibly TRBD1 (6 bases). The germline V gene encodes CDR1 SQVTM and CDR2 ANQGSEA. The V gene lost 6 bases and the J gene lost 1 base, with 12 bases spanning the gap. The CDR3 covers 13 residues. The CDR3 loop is CSVTDRTNTEAFF. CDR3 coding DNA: TGCAGCGTAACGGACAGAACGAACACTGAAGCTTTCTTT. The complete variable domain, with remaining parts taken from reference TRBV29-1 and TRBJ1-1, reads SAVISQKPSRDICQRGTSLTIQCQVDSQVTMMFWYRQQPGQSLTLIATANQGSEATYESGFVIDKFPISRPNLTFSTLTVSNMSPEDSSIYLCSVTDRTNTEAFFGQGTRLTVV.

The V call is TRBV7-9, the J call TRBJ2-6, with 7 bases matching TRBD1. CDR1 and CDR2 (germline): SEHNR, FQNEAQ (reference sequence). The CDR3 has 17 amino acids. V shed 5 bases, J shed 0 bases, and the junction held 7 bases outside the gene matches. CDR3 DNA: TGTGCCAGCAGCCGGGGACAGCAAAGCTCTGGGGCCAACGTCCTGACTTTC. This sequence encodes CASSRGQQSSGANVLTF.

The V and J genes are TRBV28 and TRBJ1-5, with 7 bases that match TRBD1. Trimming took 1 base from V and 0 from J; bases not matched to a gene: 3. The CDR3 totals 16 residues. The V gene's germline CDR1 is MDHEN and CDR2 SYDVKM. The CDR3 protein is CASSLYPGGSNQPQHF. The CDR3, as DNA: TGTGCCAGCAGTTTATACCCAGGGGGTAGCAATCAGCCCCAGCATTTT.

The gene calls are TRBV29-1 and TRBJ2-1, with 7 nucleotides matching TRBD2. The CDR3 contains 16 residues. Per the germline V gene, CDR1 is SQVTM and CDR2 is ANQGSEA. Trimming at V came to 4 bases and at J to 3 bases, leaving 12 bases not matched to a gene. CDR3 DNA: TGCAGCGTTGGAGTCCTAGCGGAAAATTTCTACAATGAGCAGTTCTTC. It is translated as CSVGVLAENFYNEQFF.

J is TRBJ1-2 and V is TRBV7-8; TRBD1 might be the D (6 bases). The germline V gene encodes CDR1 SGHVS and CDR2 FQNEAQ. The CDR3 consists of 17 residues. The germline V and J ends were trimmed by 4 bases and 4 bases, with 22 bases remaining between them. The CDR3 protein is CASSSLGGGAQSYGYTF. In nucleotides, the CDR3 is TGTGCCAGCAGCTCCCTCGGGGGGGGCGCCCAATCCTATGGCTACACCTTC. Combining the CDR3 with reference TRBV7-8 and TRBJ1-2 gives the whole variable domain GAGVSQSPRYKVAKRGQDVALRCDPISGHVSLFWYQQALGQGPEFLTYFQNEAQLDKSGLPSDRFFAERPEGSVSTLKIQRTQQEDSAVYLCASSSLGGGAQSYGYTFGSGTRLTVV.

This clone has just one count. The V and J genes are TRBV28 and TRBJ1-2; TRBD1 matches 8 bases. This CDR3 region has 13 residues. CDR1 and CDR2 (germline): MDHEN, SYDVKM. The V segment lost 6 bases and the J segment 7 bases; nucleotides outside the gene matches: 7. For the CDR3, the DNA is TGTGCCAGCAGCCCCAGGGGGCGGAGTGGCTACACCTTC. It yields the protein CASSPRGRSGYTF.

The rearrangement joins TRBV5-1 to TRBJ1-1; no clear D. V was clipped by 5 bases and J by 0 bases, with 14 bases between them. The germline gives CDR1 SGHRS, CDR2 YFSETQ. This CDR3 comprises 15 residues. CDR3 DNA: TGCGCCAGCAGGGACGTGGCGGGATTGAACACTGAAGCTTTCTTT. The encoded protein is CASRDVAGLNTEAFF.

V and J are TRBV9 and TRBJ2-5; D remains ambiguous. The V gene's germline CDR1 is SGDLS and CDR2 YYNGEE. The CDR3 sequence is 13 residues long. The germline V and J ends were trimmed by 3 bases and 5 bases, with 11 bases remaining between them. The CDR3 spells CASSASATETQYF. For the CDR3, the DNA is TGTGCCAGCAGCGCCAGCGCCACGGAGACCCAGTACTTC.

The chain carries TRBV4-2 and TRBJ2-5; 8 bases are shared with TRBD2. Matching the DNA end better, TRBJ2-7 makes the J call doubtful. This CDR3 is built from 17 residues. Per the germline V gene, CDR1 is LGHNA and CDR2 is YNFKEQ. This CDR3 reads CASSQVSAGGLYYEQYF. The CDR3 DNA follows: TGTGCCAGCAGCCAGGTCAGTGCGGGAGGTCTCTATTACGAGCAGTACTTC.

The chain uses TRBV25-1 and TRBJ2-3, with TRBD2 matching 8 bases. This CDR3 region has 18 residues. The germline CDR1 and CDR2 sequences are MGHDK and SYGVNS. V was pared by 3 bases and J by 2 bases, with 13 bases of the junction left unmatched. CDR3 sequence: CASSDLNFAGGDTDTQYF. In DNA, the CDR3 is TGTGCCAGCAGTGATCTGAACTTCGCGGGGGGAGACACAGATACGCAGTATTTT.

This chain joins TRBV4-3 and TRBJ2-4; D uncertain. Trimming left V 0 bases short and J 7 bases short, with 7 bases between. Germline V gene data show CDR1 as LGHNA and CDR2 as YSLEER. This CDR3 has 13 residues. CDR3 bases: TGCGCCAGCAGCCAAGAATTGAGGAACATTCAGTACTTC. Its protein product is CASSQELRNIQYF.

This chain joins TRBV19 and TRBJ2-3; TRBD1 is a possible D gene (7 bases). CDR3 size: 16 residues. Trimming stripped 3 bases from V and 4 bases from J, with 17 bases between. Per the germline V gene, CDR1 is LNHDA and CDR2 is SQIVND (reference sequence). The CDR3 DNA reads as TGTGCCAGTAGTATTCTCGGCGGAGGGGGCCCAGATACGCAGTATTTT. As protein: CASSILGGGGPDTQYF.

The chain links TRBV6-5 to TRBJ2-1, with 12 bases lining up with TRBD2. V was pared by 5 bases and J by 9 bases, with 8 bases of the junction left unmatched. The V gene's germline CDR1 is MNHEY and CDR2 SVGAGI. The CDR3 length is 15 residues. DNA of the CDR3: TGTGCCAGCAGTGCCAGACTAGCGGGAGTGGCTGAGCAGTTCTTC. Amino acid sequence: CASSARLAGVAEQFF.

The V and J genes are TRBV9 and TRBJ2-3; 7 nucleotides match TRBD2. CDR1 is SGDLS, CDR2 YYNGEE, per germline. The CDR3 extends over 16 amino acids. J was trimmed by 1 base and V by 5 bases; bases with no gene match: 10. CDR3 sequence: CASRELREECTDTQYF. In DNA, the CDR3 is TGTGCCAGCAGAGAACTTCGGGAGGAGTGCACAGATACGCAGTATTTT.

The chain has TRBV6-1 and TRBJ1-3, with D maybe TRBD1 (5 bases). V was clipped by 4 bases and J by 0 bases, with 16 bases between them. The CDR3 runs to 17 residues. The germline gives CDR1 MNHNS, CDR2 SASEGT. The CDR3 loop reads CASSGRVGLSSGNTIYF. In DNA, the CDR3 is TGTGCCAGCAGTGGCAGGGTAGGCCTATCCTCTGGAAACACCATATATTTT.

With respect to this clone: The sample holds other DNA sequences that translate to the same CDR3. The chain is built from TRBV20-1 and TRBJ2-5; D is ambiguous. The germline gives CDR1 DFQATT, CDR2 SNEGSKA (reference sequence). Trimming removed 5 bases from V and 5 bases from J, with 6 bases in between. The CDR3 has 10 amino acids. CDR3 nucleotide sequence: TGCAGTGCTGAGAGGGAGACCCAGTACTTC. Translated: CSAERETQYF.

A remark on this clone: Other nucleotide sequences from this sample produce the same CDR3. The CDR3 loop reads CASSRGSGANVLTF. The CDR3 DNA reads TGTGCCAGTAGCCGAGGCTCTGGGGCCAACGTCCTGACTTTC. The chain recombines TRBV19 with TRBJ2-6; D is undetermined. Germline-derived CDR1 and CDR2 are LNHDA and SQIVND (reference sequence). This CDR3 comprises 14 residues. Trimming took 6 bases from V and 0 from J, leaving 6 bases between them.

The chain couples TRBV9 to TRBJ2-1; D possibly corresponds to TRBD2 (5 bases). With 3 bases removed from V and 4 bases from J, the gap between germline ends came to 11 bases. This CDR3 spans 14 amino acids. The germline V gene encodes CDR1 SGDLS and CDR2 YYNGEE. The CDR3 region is CASSERAEYNEQFF. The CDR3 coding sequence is TGTGCCAGCAGCGAAAGAGCGGAATACAATGAGCAGTTCTTC.

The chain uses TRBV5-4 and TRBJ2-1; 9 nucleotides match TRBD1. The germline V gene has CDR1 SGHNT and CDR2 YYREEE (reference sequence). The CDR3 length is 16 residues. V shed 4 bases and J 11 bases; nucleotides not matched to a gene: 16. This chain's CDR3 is CASSTVGQGLFYKQFF. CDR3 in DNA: TGTGCCAGCAGCACCGTGGGACAGGGCCTATTTTATAAGCAGTTCTTC.

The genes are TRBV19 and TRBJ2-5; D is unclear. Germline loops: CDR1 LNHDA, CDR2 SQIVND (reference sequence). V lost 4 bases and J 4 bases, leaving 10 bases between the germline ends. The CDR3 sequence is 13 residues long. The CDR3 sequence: CASSTTRGETQYF. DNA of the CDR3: TGTGCCAGTAGTACAACCAGAGGAGAGACCCAGTACTTC.

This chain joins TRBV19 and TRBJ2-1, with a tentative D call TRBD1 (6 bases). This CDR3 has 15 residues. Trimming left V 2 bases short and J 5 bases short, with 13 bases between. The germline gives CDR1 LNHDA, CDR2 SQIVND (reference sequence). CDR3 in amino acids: CASSIRRTENNEQFF. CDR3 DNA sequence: TGTGCCAGTAGTATACGAAGGACAGAAAACAATGAGCAGTTCTTC.

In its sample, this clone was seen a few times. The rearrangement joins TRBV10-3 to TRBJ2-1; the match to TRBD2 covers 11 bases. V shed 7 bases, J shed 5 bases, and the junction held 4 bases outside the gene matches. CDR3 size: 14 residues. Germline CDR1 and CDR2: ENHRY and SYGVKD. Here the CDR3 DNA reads TGTGCCATCACACCGGGACTAGCGGACAATGAGCAGTTCTTC. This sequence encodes CAITPGLADNEQFF.

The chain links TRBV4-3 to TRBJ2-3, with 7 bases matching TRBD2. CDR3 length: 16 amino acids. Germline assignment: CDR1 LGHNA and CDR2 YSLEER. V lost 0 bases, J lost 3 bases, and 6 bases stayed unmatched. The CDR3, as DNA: TGCGCCAGCAGCCAAGATCCAGCGGGGTCAACAGATACGCAGTATTTT. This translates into CASSQDPAGSTDTQYF.